Each of the 30 T cell receptor beta chains below was sequenced from the same sample in a study of blood T cell repertoires in COVID-19 (dated by TCRdb to the early 2020s). The method behind the library was the immunoSEQ multiplex PCR assay. Imported from immuneACCESS, the table was reduced by TCRdb to in-frame sequences with V and J called. These copies leave out some clones; in studies compared against another copy, an unresolved V gene accounts for under half, and the cause of the remainder is not known. In this sample the table shows about 190,000 clones, around nine tenths of which occur a single time. Jointly, the top ten make up approximately 12% of the sample. Sequencing used peripheral blood. These receptors were obtained from a woman aged 65 to 85 with COVID-19, enrolled during active disease.

This clone came up a few times. The V call is TRBV24-1, the J call TRBJ1-1; D is uncertain. The CDR3 extends over 13 amino acids. Germline V gene data show CDR1 as KGHDR and CDR2 as SFDVKD. Trimming shortened V by 3 bases and J by 6 bases, and 10 bases separated the two germline ends. CDR3 DNA: TGTGCCACCAGTGATGGCCCCCTAGCTGAAGCTTTCTTT. Protein sequence: CATSDGPLAEAFF.

This chain connects TRBV20-1 to TRBJ1-2; D unresolved. V lost 3 bases, J lost 5 bases, and 10 bases lay in between. Germline V CDR1 and CDR2: DFQATT, SNEGSKA (reference sequence). The CDR3 spans 12 residues. The DNA of the CDR3 is TGCAGTGCTAGTGGGCAAACATATGGCTACACCTTC. Translating it yields CSASGQTYGYTF.

The rearrangement uses TRBV3-1 (or the pseudogene TRBV3-2) and TRBJ1-2; maybe TRBD1 (5 bases). The V end lost 3 bases, the J end lost 12 bases, and 23 bases lay between the germline ends. Germline V gene lookup returns CDR1 LGHDT and CDR2 YNNKEL (reference sequence). The CDR3 totals 15 residues. The chain's CDR3 is CASSHSQEGASKNTF. The CDR3 DNA reads TGTGCCAGCAGCCACTCACAGGAGGGCGCGTCTAAGAACACCTTC.

This clone was seen just once. V gene TRBV19 combines with J gene TRBJ2-1; TRBD1 matches 7 bases. Germline V gene lookup returns CDR1 LNHDA and CDR2 SQIVND (reference sequence). V was pared by 9 bases and J by 3 bases, with 11 bases of the junction left unmatched. The CDR3 totals 15 residues. This CDR3 is CASNSGQPYYNEQFF. DNA for the CDR3: TGTGCCAGCAACTCGGGACAGCCTTACTACAATGAGCAGTTCTTC.

This clone was detected only a few times. The chain employs TRBV19 and TRBJ2-7, with 10 nucleotides matching TRBD2. The CDR3 contains 17 residues. The junction had 12 bases not matched to a gene; V was cut back by 5 bases and J by 2 bases. Per the germline V gene, CDR1 is LNHDA and CDR2 is SQIVND (reference sequence). The CDR3 protein is CASSPSGLAQPTYEQYF. The CDR3 nucleotides read TGTGCCAGTAGTCCATCGGGACTAGCGCAGCCAACCTACGAGCAGTACTTC.

The chain has TRBV6-6 and TRBJ1-5, with 8 nucleotides matching TRBD1. The germline V gene has CDR1 MNHNY and CDR2 SVGAGI (reference sequence). J was trimmed by 7 bases and V by 4 bases; bases with no gene match: 9. This CDR3 has 15 amino acids. CDR3 sequence (DNA): TGTGCCAGCAGTTCGCAGGGCAGGACAGGGCAGCCCCAGCATTTT. Amino acid sequence: CASSSQGRTGQPQHF.

The chain combines TRBV19 with TRBJ2-3; D possibly corresponds to TRBD2 (5 bases). Germline V gene sequence: CDR1 LNHDA, CDR2 SQIVND (reference sequence). The CDR3 consists of 14 residues. Between the trimmed V and J ends, which lost 4 bases and 0 bases, there was a span of 8 bases. Here the CDR3 reads CASSTPGSTDTQYF. CDR3 bases: TGTGCCAGTAGTACCCCGGGAAGCACAGATACGCAGTATTTT.

This chain uses TRBV24-1 with TRBJ2-7, with D tentatively TRBD2 (7 bases). Germline V gene sequence: CDR1 KGHDR, CDR2 SFDVKD. The CDR3 contains 15 residues. V lost 6 bases and J 5 bases, leaving 19 bases between the germline ends. The CDR3 bases are TGTGCCACCAGTTGCCGGGGGGCAGTCCCCCACGAGCAGTACTTC. Translated: CATSCRGAVPHEQYF.

V is TRBV2 and J is TRBJ1-1; D is ambiguous. This CDR3 is built from 11 residues. V was shortened by 8 bases and J by 1 base, with 5 bases between the two germline ends. Germline loops: CDR1 SNHLY, CDR2 FYNNEI. CDR3 in amino acids: CASEENTEAFF. CDR3 DNA: TGTGCCAGCGAGGAGAACACTGAAGCTTTCTTT.

The chain combines TRBV7-9 with TRBJ1-1, with 7 bases matching TRBD1. The J segment lost 12 bases and the V segment lost 1 base, leaving 5 bases of the junction unmatched. The CDR3 is made up of 12 amino acids. Germline V lookup: CDR1 SEHNR, CDR2 FQNEAQ (reference sequence). CDR3 nucleotides: TGTGCCAGCAGCTTAGAGGACAGGAAAACTTTCTTT. Its protein product is CASSLEDRKTFF.

This clone was picked up a small number of times. V is TRBV30 and J is TRBJ1-5, with 10 bases identical to TRBD1. Germline values: CDR1 GTSNPN, CDR2 SVGIG (reference sequence). The trim removed 4 bases at V and 0 bases at J, leaving 9 bases unmatched. The CDR3 length is 17 residues. This chain's CDR3 is CAWTGWDRGNSNQPQHF. The CDR3 DNA is TGTGCCTGGACCGGATGGGACAGGGGTAATAGCAATCAGCCCCAGCATTTT.

In DNA form, the CDR3 reads TGTGCCAGCAGCAAAGGGGGGGGCAGGGACACAGATACGCAGTATTTT. Amino acid sequence: CASSKGGGRDTDTQYF. V is TRBV21-1 and J is TRBJ2-3; the D call in the table, TRBD2, was not verified against the DNA. TRBV21-1 is a documented pseudogene. CDR3 length: 16 residues.

This sequence joins TRBV3-1 (or the pseudogene TRBV3-2) and TRBJ1-6, with D tentatively TRBD1 (5 bases). Trimming took 6 bases from V and 7 from J, leaving 10 bases between them. This CDR3 spans 13 amino acids. Looked up from germline, CDR1 is LGHDT and CDR2 is YNNKEL (reference sequence). CDR3 sequence reads: CASRAGRNSPLHF. CDR3 coding DNA: TGTGCCAGCAGGGCGGGACGGAATTCACCCCTCCACTTT.

The genes are TRBV7-3 and TRBJ2-7, with a possible D match to TRBD2 (7 bases). The V and J ends lost 0 bases and 7 bases respectively, with 16 bases between them. Germline V lookup: CDR1 SGHTA, CDR2 FQGTGA. CDR3 length equals 15 residues. The CDR3 protein is CASSLTGGTRQEQYF. CDR3 in DNA: TGTGCCAGCAGCTTAACGGGGGGGACAAGACAAGAGCAGTACTTC.

The V and J genes are TRBV7-2 and TRBJ1-2; 9 bases fit TRBD1. V lost 6 bases and J lost 7; bases outside the gene matches: 15. Looked up from germline, CDR1 is SGHTA and CDR2 is FQGNSA. The CDR3 runs 16 residues. The CDR3, as DNA: TGTGCCAGCAGTTATATTACCGGGACAGGGATTGGTGGCTACACCTTC. Encoded protein: CASSYITGTGIGGYTF.

V is TRBV27 and J is TRBJ2-2; D remains unclear. CDR3 length: 13 amino acids. Germline values: CDR1 MNHEY, CDR2 SMNVEV (reference sequence). Trimming left V 4 bases short and J 7 bases short, with 10 bases between. Here the CDR3 reads CASSSSGGGELFF. CDR3 DNA sequence: TGTGCCAGCAGTTCCTCGGGTGGCGGGGAGCTGTTTTTT.

Of note for this clone: Because the CDR3 is missing its conserved closing phenylalanine or tryptophan, this is likely a read error. The DNA is left out, because the CDR3 cannot be placed on it with certainty; the CDR3 is given as TCRdb lists it. The V gene is TRBV2, the J gene TRBJ2-7; the table calls TRBD1, which could not be checked here. The CDR3 is made up of 13 amino acids, end residues included. Germline CDR1 reads SNHLY; CDR2 reads FYNNEI. The CDR3 region is CASRITGTGGLEI.

J is TRBJ2-5 and V is TRBV5-4; TRBD2 agrees at 10 bases. V shed 1 base, J shed 1 base, and the junction held 7 bases outside the gene matches. Germline CDR1 SGHNT, CDR2 YYREEE (reference sequence). The CDR3 totals 17 residues. CDR3 DNA sequence: TGTGCCAGCAGCTTGACCGGACTAGCGGTGATCCAAGAGACCCAGTACTTC. It translates to CASSLTGLAVIQETQYF.

The chain has TRBV6-5 and TRBJ1-1; TRBD1 might be the D (5 bases). This CDR3 is 14 amino acids long. The germline V and J ends were trimmed by 2 bases and 5 bases, with 12 bases remaining between them. From germline, CDR1 is MNHEY and CDR2 SVGAGI. The chain's CDR3 is CASSYGHATTEAFF. CDR3 DNA sequence: TGTGCCAGCAGTTACGGACACGCAACTACTGAAGCTTTCTTT.

The CDR3 protein is CASSQDNQLGRDQRAGEAFF. CDR3 coding DNA: TGTGCCAGCAGCCAAGATAATCAGTTAGGACGGGACCAGCGGGCGGGTGAAGCTTTCTTT. The chain employs TRBV3-1 (or the pseudogene TRBV3-2) and TRBJ1-1; maybe TRBD1 (5 bases). V was pared by 0 bases and J by 7 bases, with 30 bases between. The germline V gene encodes CDR1 LGHDT and CDR2 YNNKEL (reference sequence). This CDR3 comprises 20 residues.

The CDR3: CASRRGGGQIWNTEAFF. CDR3 DNA: TGTGCCAGCAGGCGAGGAGGGGGACAGATTTGGAACACTGAAGCTTTCTTT. The genes are TRBV6-6 and TRBJ1-1, with 7 bases matching TRBD1. The CDR3 totals 17 residues. CDR1 MNHNY and CDR2 SVGAGI come from the germline V gene (reference sequence). With V trimmed by 6 bases and J by 1 base, 14 bases remained unmatched.

V usage is TRBV7-2 and J usage is TRBJ2-7; 8 bases fit TRBD1. Unmatched junction bases numbered 3, after V lost 0 bases and J lost 11 bases. The CDR3 loop spans 12 amino acids. Germline loops: CDR1 SGHTA, CDR2 FQGNSA. The CDR3, as DNA: TGTGCCAGCAGCTTAGCAAGGGGACAGGAGTACTTC. Encoded protein: CASSLARGQEYF.

The chain links TRBV5-4 to TRBJ2-7; 10 bases match TRBD2. V was pared by 4 bases and J by 0 bases, with 7 bases of the junction left unmatched. This CDR3 comprises 16 residues. CDR1 is SGHNT, CDR2 YYREEE, per germline (reference sequence). As DNA, the CDR3 is TGTGCCAGCAGCCGAGGGGCTAGCGGGAGCTCCTACGAGCAGTACTTC. Translation gives CASSRGASGSSYEQYF.

V and J are TRBV5-5 and TRBJ1-5; 7 bases agree with TRBD1. This CDR3 contains 16 residues. Germline V gene sequence: CDR1 SGHKS, CDR2 YYEKEE (reference sequence). The ends lost 3 bases at V and 3 bases at J; junction bases unmatched: 9. The CDR3 DNA reads as TGTGCCAGCAGCTACGTAGGGGGCGACCCCAATCAGCCCCAGCATTTT. Protein product: CASSYVGGDPNQPQHF.

This clone has a single count. The V gene is TRBV25-1, the J gene TRBJ2-1, with D possibly being TRBD2 (6 bases). In germline, CDR1 is MGHDK, CDR2 SYGVNS. The CDR3 is made up of 15 amino acids. The V and J ends lost 6 bases and 0 bases respectively, with 12 bases between them. The CDR3 loop reads CASREDYHSYNEQFF. CDR3 bases: TGTGCCAGCAGAGAGGACTACCACTCCTACAATGAGCAGTTCTTC. Together with reference TRBV25-1 and TRBJ2-1, the CDR3 gives the full variable domain: EADIYQTPRYLVIGTGKKITLECSQTMGHDKMYWYQQDPGMELHLIHYSYGVNSTEKGDLSSESTVSRIRTEHFPLTLESARPSHTSQYLCASREDYHSYNEQFFGPGTRLTVL.

The V and J genes are TRBV6-5 and TRBJ1-2; TRBD1 is a possible D gene (6 bases). Trimming took 5 bases from V and 1 from J, leaving 11 bases between them. The germline CDR1 and CDR2 sequences are MNHEY and SVGAGI. The CDR3 length is 14 residues. CDR3 loop: CASSSGQHNYGYTF. CDR3 DNA: TGTGCCAGCAGTAGCGGACAGCATAACTATGGCTACACCTTC.

This chain joins TRBV18 and TRBJ2-7; D uncertain. Trimming removed 1 base at V and 4 bases at J, with 5 bases between. Per the germline V gene, CDR1 is KGHSH and CDR2 is LQKENI. The CDR3 runs 12 residues. The CDR3 DNA reads as TGTGCCAGCTCACCACAAGAGTACGAGCAGTACTTC. It encodes CASSPQEYEQYF.

J is TRBJ1-5 and V is TRBV4-1; TRBD1 agrees at 7 bases. The V and J ends lost 6 bases and 2 bases, in that order; junction bases with no gene match: 4. The CDR3 runs to 14 residues. In germline, CDR1 is MGHRA, CDR2 YSYEKL. The CDR3 DNA reads as TGCGCCAGCAGACAGGGGTACGGCAATCAGCCCCAGCATTTT. Amino acids: CASRQGYGNQPQHF.

The gene calls are TRBV18 and TRBJ2-7; 8 bases map to TRBD1. This CDR3 contains 16 residues. CDR1 is KGHSH and CDR2 is LQKENI in the germline V gene. V lost 3 bases, J lost 3 bases, and 10 bases stayed unmatched. The CDR3 DNA sequence: TGTGCCAGCTCACCGTTACCTAGACAGGGGAACTACGAGCAGTACTTC. As protein: CASSPLPRQGNYEQYF.

V usage is TRBV4-2 and J usage is TRBJ2-5, with D maybe TRBD1 (6 bases). The CDR3 length is 14 residues. Trimming cost V 0 bases and J 5 bases, with 10 bases left between them. Per germline, CDR1 LGHNA and CDR2 YNFKEQ. The CDR3 is CASSQDIRGETQYF. CDR3 DNA: TGTGCCAGCAGCCAAGATATAAGGGGGGAGACCCAGTACTTC.